This T cell receptor beta chain was recovered during a study of cytomegalovirus exposure and HLA in healthy donors. Study-level findings and limits: TCR beta chains numbering more than 150 were designated cytomegalovirus-associated. As was reported, the classifier diagnosed cytomegalovirus status with high specificity and sensitivity. Rare TCR sequences dominated, though some public TCRs recurred in many donors.

The assay was immunoSEQ multiplex PCR, and TCRdb's table has in-frame clones only and misses some. Among around 180,000 clones, 86% were seen once, and the ten largest hold about 1.6%. Germline V CDR1 and CDR2: LNHDA, SQIVND (reference sequence). V was pared by 5 bases and J by 6 bases, with 6 bases of the junction left unmatched. The CDR3 has 14 residues. These donors were members of the approximately 110-subject validation cohort, a group separate from the roughly 670-subject first cohort. This clone was counted between two and nine times. Its antigen is as yet unknown. Sequencing was performed on PBMCs. V gene TRBV19 combines with J gene TRBJ1-4; 7 bases agree with TRBD1. The source of this sequence is a woman aged 18-29 years in good health and CMV-seronegative. The CDR3 reads CASSVLGQHEKLFF. CDR3 DNA: TGTGCCAGTAGTGTCTTGGGACAGCATGAAAAACTGTTTTTT.